This TCR beta chain is drawn from a study of T cells in Graves' hyperthyroidism and ophthalmopathy. As for the study in general: Before treatment of any kind, peripheral blood was taken at initial diagnosis.

CDR1 is LGHDT and CDR2 is YNNKEL in the germline V gene (reference sequence). Trimming removed 4 bases at V and 9 bases at J, with 10 bases between. This CDR3 spans 12 amino acids. From RNA transcripts, TCR beta CDR3 regions were amplified. The TCR CDR3 first-round RT-PCR relied on the HTBI primer set. TCRdb redid the calling of the multiplex PCR reads with MiXCR, one entry per CDR3 protein. This sample carries fewer than 400,000 distinct CDR3 sequences, about a sixth of them seen once, and the ten largest clones take about 27%. There are many counts of this clonotype. Before ophthalmopathy appeared, progressors gave blood at initial hyperthyroidism diagnosis. The PBMCs were taken from approximately 11 ml of fresh peripheral blood.

What was sequenced was blood. The TCR was taken from a woman aged 18-29 years with Graves' hyperthyroidism that later progressed to Graves' ophthalmopathy. V gene TRBV3-1 combines with J gene TRBJ2-1; D is possibly TRBD2 (5 bases). This CDR3 reads CASSLLEGEQFF. CDR3 sequence (DNA): TGTGCCAGCAGCCTTCTAGAGGGTGAGCAGTTCTTC.